The entry that follows covers one T cell receptor beta chain sequence. The data originate from a study of early T cells in non-severe SARS-CoV-2 infection. Losses at the gene ends were 0 bases for V and 7 bases for J; bases not matched to a gene: 3. Germline V gives CDR1 SGHAT, CDR2 FQNNGV. This CDR3 contains 15 residues. Each single cDNA molecule received a unique molecular identifier. TCRdb fed the 5' RACE reads into MiXCR, producing one record per CDR3 protein. Here the sample spans tens of thousands of distinct CDR3 sequences, 5.5% to 8% being singletons. The gene calls are TRBV11-2 and TRBJ1-6, with 7 nucleotides matching TRBD1. Sequenced sample: whole blood. The sequence came from an adult who was a healthcare worker with PCR-confirmed SARS-CoV-2 infection or an uninfected control (not recorded which). The CDR3, as DNA: TGTGCCAGCAGCTTAGAGACAGGGAAGAATTCACCCCTCCACTTT. Its protein product is CASSLETGKNSPLHF. The full variable domain, completed using reference TRBV11-2 and TRBJ1-6, is EAGVAQSPRYKIIEKRQSVAFWCNPISGHATLYWYQQILGQGPKLLIQFQNNGVVDDSQLPKDRFSAERLKGVDSTLKIQPAKLEDSAVYLCASSLETGKNSPLHFGNGTRLTVT.